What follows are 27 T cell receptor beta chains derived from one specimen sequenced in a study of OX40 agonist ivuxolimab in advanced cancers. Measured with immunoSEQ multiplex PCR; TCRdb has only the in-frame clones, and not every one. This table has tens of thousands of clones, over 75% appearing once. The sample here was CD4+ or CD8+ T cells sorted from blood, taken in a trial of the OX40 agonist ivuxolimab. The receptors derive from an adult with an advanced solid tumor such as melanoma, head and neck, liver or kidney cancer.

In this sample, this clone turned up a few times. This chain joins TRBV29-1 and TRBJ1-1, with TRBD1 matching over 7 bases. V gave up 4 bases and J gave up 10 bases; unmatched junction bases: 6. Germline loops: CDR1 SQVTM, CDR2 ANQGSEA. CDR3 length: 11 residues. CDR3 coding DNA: TGCAGCGTTGCCCAGGGGGTGTCAGCTTTCTTT. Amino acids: CSVAQGVSAFF.

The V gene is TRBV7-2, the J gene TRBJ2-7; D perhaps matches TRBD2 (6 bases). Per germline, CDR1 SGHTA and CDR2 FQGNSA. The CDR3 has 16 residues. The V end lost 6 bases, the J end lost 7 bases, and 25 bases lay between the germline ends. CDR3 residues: CASRDLAGKHPHEQYF. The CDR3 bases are TGTGCCAGCAGAGACCTGGCGGGGAAACACCCCCATGAGCAGTACTTC.

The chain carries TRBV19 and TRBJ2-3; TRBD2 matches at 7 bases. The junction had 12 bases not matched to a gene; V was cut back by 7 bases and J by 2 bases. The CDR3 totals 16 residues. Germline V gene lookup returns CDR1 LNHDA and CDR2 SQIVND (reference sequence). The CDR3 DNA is TGTGCCAGTACCTCAAGGGGAGGGTCGGCCACAGATACGCAGTATTTT. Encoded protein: CASTSRGGSATDTQYF.

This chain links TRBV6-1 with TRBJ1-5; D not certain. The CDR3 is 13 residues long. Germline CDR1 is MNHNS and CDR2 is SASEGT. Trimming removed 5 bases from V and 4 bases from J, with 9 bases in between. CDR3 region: CASSPVLNQPQHF. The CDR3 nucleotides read TGTGCCAGCAGTCCTGTCCTTAATCAGCCCCAGCATTTT.

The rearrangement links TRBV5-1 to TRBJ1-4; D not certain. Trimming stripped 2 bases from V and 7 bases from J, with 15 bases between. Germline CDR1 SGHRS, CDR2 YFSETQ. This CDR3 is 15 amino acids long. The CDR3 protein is CASSFERPDVEKLFF. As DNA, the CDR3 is TGCGCCAGCAGCTTTGAGAGGCCGGACGTTGAAAAACTGTTTTTT. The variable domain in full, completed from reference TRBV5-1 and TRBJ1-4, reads KAGVTQTPRYLIKTRGQQVTLSCSPISGHRSVSWYQQTPGQGLQFLFEYFSETQRNKGNFPGRFSGRQFSNSRSEMNVSTLELGDSALYLCASSFERPDVEKLFFGSGTQLSVL.

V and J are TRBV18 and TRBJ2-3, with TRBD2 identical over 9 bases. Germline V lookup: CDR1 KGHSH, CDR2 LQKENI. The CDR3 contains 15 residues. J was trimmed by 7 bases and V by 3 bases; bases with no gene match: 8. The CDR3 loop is CASSPLSSGSNTQYF. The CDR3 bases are TGTGCCAGCTCACCCCTGAGTAGCGGGAGTAATACGCAGTATTTT.

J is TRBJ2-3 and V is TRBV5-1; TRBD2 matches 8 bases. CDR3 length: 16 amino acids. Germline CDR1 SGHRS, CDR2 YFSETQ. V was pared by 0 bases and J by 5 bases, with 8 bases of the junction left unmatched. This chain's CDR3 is CASSLDTSGAQDTQYF. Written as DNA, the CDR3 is TGCGCCAGCAGCTTGGATACTAGCGGAGCCCAAGATACGCAGTATTTT.

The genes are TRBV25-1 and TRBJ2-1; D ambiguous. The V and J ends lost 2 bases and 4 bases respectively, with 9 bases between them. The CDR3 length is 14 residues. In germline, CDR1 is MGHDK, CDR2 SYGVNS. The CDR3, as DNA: TGTGCCAGCAGTGAAGGAGTACCATACAATGAGCAGTTCTTC. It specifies CASSEGVPYNEQFF.

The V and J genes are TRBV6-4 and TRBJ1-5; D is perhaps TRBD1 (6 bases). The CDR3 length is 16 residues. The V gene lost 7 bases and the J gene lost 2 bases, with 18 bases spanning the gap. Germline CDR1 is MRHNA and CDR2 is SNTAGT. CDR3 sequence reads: CASITPGARGNQPQHF. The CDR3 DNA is TGTGCCAGCATCACGCCAGGGGCCCGGGGCAATCAGCCCCAGCATTTT.

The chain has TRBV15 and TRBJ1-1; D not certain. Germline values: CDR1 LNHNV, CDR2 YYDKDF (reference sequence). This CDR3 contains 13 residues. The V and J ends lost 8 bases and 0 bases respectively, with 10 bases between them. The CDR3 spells CATRIRLNTEAFF. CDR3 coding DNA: TGTGCCACCCGGATACGGCTGAACACTGAAGCTTTCTTT.

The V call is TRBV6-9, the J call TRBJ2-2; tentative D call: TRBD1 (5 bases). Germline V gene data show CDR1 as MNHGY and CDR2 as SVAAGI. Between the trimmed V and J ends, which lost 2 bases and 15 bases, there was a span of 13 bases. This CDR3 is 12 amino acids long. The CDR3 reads CASSYGAGMMFF. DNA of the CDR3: TGTGCCAGCAGTTATGGGGCAGGGATGATGTTTTTT.

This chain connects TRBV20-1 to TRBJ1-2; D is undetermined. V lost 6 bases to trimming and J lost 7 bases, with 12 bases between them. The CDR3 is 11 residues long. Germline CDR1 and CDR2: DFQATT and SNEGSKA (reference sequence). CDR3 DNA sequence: TGCAGTGCCCACACTGAGGGTGGCTACACCTTC. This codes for CSAHTEGGYTF.

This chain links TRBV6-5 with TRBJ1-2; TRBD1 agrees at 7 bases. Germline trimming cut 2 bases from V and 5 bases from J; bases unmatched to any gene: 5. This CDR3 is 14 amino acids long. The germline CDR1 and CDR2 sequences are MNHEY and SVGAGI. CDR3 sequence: CASSYGRGQYGYTF. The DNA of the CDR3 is TGTGCCAGCAGTTACGGAAGGGGGCAGTATGGCTACACCTTC.

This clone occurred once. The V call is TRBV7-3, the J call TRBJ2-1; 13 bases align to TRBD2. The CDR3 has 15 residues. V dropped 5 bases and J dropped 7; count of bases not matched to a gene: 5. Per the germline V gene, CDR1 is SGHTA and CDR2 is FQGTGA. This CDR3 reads CASSNPGLAGNEQFF. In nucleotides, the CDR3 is TGTGCCAGCAGCAACCCGGGACTAGCGGGAAATGAGCAGTTCTTC.

The CDR3 bases are TGCAGCGTTGTTGGGGGAGACACTCCGAGCTCCTACGAGCAGTACTTC. Its protein is CSVVGGDTPSSYEQYF. The V call is TRBV29-1, the J call TRBJ2-7; D tentatively fits TRBD1 or TRBD2 (5 bases each). The CDR3 has 16 amino acids. CDR1 and CDR2 (germline): SQVTM, ANQGSEA. Trimming cost V 4 bases and J 0 bases, with 19 bases left between them.

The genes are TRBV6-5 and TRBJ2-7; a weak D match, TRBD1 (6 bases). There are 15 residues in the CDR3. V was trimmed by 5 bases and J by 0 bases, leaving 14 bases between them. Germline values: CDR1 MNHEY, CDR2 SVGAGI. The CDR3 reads CASSRTAQYSYEQYF. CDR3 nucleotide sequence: TGTGCCAGCAGTAGGACAGCCCAATACTCCTACGAGCAGTACTTC.

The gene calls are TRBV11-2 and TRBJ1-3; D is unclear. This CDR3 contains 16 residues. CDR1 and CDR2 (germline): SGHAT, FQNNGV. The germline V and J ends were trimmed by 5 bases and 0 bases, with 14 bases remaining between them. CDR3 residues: CASSPRRPSSGNTIYF. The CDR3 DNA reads TGTGCCAGCAGCCCCCGACGGCCGAGCTCTGGAAACACCATATATTTT.

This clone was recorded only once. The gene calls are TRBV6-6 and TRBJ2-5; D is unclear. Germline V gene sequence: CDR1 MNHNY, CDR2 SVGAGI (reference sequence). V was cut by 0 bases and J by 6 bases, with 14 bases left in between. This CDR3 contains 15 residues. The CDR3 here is CASSYSRQVEQTQYF. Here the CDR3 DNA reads TGTGCCAGCAGTTACTCGAGGCAGGTGGAGCAGACCCAGTACTTC.

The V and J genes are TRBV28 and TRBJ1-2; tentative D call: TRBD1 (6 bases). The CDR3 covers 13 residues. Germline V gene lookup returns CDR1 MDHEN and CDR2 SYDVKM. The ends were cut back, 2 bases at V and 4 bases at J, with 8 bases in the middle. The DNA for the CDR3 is TGTGCCAGCAGTTTAGGGGGCCCCTATGGCTACACCTTC. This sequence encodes CASSLGGPYGYTF.

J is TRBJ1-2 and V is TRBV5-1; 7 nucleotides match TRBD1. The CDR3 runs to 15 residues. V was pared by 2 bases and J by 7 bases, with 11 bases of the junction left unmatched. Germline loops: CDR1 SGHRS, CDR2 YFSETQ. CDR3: CASSFAGWTGGGYTF. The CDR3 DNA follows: TGCGCCAGCAGCTTCGCCGGGTGGACAGGCGGTGGCTACACCTTC. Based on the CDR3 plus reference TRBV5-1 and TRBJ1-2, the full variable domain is KAGVTQTPRYLIKTRGQQVTLSCSPISGHRSVSWYQQTPGQGLQFLFEYFSETQRNKGNFPGRFSGRQFSNSRSEMNVSTLELGDSALYLCASSFAGWTGGGYTFGSGTRLTVV.

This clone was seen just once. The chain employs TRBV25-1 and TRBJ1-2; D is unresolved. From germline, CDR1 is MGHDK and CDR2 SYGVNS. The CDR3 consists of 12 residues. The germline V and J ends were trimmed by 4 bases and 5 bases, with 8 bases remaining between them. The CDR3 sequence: CASSGSVYGYTF. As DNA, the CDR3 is TGTGCCAGCAGTGGATCGGTTTATGGCTACACCTTC.

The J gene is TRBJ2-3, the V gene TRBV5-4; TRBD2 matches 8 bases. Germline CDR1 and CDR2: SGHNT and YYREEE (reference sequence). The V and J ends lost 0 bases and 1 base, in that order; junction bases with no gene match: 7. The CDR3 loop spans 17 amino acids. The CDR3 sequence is CASSLDPPGGGTDTQYF. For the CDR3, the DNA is TGTGCCAGCAGCTTGGATCCCCCGGGGGGGGGCACAGATACGCAGTATTTT.

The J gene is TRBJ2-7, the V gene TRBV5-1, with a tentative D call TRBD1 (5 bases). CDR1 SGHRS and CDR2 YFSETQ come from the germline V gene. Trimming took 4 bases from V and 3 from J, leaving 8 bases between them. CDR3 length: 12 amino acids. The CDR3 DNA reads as TGCGCCAGCAGCGAGCAGGGCTACGAGCAGTACTTC. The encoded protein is CASSEQGYEQYF.

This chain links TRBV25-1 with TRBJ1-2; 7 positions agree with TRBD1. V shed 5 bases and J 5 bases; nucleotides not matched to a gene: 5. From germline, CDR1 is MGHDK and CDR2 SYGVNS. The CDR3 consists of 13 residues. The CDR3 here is CASSHRGLYGYTF. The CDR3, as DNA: TGTGCCAGCAGTCACAGGGGTCTTTATGGCTACACCTTC.

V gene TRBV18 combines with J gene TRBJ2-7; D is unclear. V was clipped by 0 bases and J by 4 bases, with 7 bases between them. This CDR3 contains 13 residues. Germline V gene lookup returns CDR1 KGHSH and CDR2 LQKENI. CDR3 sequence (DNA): TGTGCCAGCTCACCACCAGGGAATTACGAGCAGTACTTC. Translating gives CASSPPGNYEQYF.

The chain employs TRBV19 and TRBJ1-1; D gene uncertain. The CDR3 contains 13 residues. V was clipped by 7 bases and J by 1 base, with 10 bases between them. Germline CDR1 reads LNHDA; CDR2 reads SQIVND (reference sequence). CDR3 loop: CASILPGNTEAFF. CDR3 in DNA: TGTGCCAGTATACTTCCTGGGAACACTGAAGCTTTCTTT.

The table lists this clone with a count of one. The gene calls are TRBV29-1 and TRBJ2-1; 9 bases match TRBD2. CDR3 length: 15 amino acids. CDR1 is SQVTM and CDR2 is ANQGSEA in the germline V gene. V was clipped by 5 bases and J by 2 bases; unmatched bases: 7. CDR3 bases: TGCAGCGTTTTGGGCGGGGGGGCACCCTACAATGAGCAGTTCTTC. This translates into CSVLGGGAPYNEQFF.